In this sample, the clone carrying this TCR beta chain is medium-sized (0.01 to 0.1%). Its antigen is as yet unknown. Indicated time point: pre-sensitization, week 0. Treatment specified: therapeutic diphenylcyclopropenone sensitization with weekly scalp DPC. Each CDR3 protein gets one entry after TCRdb re-called the RACE reads with MiXCR. The data show some 74,000 distinct CDR3 sequences, 14% seen once. The data originate from a study of human T cells and chemical hapten exposure. Broader study findings: Expanded TCRs made up significantly more big CDR3 similarity clusters than controls did.

The source of this sequence is a woman aged 45-65 years with alopecia areata. Some clones in this sample may be carry-over from other donors' samples. Sequenced material: whole blood, taken in connection with sensitization to the hapten diphenylcyclopropenone (DPC).

CDR3 DNA sequence: TGTGCCACTAGACGGACAGGACCACCCTACGAGCAGTACTTC. Residues: CATRRTGPPYEQYF. V usage is TRBV2 and J usage is TRBJ2-7, with 7 bases that match TRBD1. The germline CDR1 and CDR2 sequences are SNHLY and FYNNEI. The V and J ends lost 10 bases and 2 bases, in that order; junction bases with no gene match: 11. The CDR3 covers 14 residues.